The 14 T cell receptor beta chains presented below share a single source sample, sequenced in a study of cytomegalovirus exposure and HLA in healthy donors. Vbeta (60) and Jbeta (13) primers were used in the PCR. The repertoire was sequenced with immunoSEQ multiplex PCR; TCRdb's copy has only in-frame clones and lacks some. The sample has under 150,000 clones; roughly 83% are singletons. Sequenced input: PBMCs. All receptors come from a man between 35 and 55 years old in good health and CMV-seropositive.

V usage is TRBV5-6 and J usage is TRBJ1-1, with D maybe TRBD1 (6 bases). CDR1 is SGHDT, CDR2 YYEEEE, per germline. CDR3 length equals 14 residues. V lost 0 bases and J 4 bases, leaving 10 bases between the germline ends. CDR3 in amino acids: CASSLAGAGTEAFF. CDR3 nucleotides: TGTGCCAGCAGCTTGGCAGGGGCCGGCACTGAAGCTTTCTTT.

The chain links TRBV4-1 to TRBJ1-4; D is uncertain. Per the germline V gene, CDR1 is MGHRA and CDR2 is YSYEKL. V gave up 0 bases and J gave up 8 bases, with 13 bases separating them. There are 15 residues in the CDR3. CDR3 nucleotide sequence: TGCGCCAGCAGCCAAGATCTGGCAGGCGACGAAAAACTGTTTTTT. Translating it yields CASSQDLAGDEKLFF.

This clone has more than one count but fewer than ten. The V gene is TRBV10-3, the J gene TRBJ1-4, with unresolved D. V was trimmed by 0 bases and J by 8 bases, leaving 13 bases between them. The CDR3 is 15 residues long. Looked up from germline, CDR1 is ENHRY and CDR2 is SYGVKD. The CDR3 region has the DNA TGTGCCATCAGTGAGTCGCCGGGGAACGTGGAAAAACTGTTTTTT. Its protein product is CAISESPGNVEKLFF.

The chain employs TRBV7-2 and TRBJ1-6, with D possibly matching TRBD1 (6 bases). The germline CDR1 and CDR2 sequences are SGHTA and FQGNSA. The CDR3 has 13 residues. V was clipped by 5 bases and J by 13 bases, with 15 bases between them. CDR3 sequence reads: CASSPVTGRPLHF. The CDR3, as DNA: TGTGCCAGCAGCCCTGTAACAGGGCGGCCCCTCCACTTT.

This clone came up once. The chain carries TRBV2 and TRBJ1-1; D not resolved. V lost 2 bases to trimming and J lost 1 base, with 17 bases between them. The CDR3 is made up of 17 amino acids. Germline V CDR1 and CDR2: SNHLY, FYNNEI. The CDR3 sequence: CASSEMSWFTENTEAFF. CDR3 nucleotide sequence: TGTGCCAGCAGTGAAATGAGTTGGTTTACAGAGAACACTGAAGCTTTCTTT.

The gene calls are TRBV29-1 and TRBJ1-1, with 7 positions matching TRBD1. This CDR3 region has 12 residues. With 8 bases clipped from V and 4 bases from J, the junction kept 7 bases outside the gene matches. Germline CDR1 reads SQVTM; CDR2 reads ANQGSEA. CDR3 loop: CSIRGLGTEAFF. The CDR3 region has the DNA TGCAGCATAAGGGGGCTGGGCACTGAAGCTTTCTTT.

The chain couples TRBV5-6 to TRBJ2-5, with 7 nucleotides matching TRBD1. Germline V CDR1 and CDR2: SGHDT, YYEEEE. V lost 4 bases and J lost 9; bases outside the gene matches: 9. The length of the CDR3 is 13 residues. The CDR3 protein is CASSPQGWGAQYF. The CDR3 DNA reads TGTGCCAGCAGCCCACAGGGGTGGGGAGCCCAGTACTTC.

This rearrangement joins TRBV5-1 to TRBJ1-1; 12 positions agree with TRBD1. In germline, CDR1 is SGHRS, CDR2 YFSETQ. This CDR3 comprises 19 residues. With V trimmed by 4 bases and J by 4 bases, 17 bases remained unmatched. The CDR3 nucleotides read TGCGCCAGCAGCCCGAATAAAGGGACAGGGGGCGGAATGGGCACTGAAGCTTTCTTT. Translated, it gives CASSPNKGTGGGMGTEAFF.

This clone showed up just a few times. The chain is built from TRBV7-7 and TRBJ2-5, with TRBD2 matching 12 bases. The trim removed 5 bases at V and 7 bases at J, leaving 8 bases unmatched. The CDR3 is 15 residues long. Germline loops: CDR1 SSHAT, CDR2 FNYEAQ (reference sequence). CDR3 loop: CASSHASGGAGTQYF. CDR3 coding DNA: TGTGCCAGCAGCCATGCTAGCGGGGGGGCCGGGACCCAGTACTTC.

This clone has a single count. The chain has TRBV5-1 and TRBJ1-5; D is unclear. V shed 2 bases and J shed 4 bases, with 10 bases lying between them. Germline values: CDR1 SGHRS, CDR2 YFSETQ. CDR3 length: 14 residues. The CDR3 nucleotides read TGCGCCAGCAGCTTAGAGGGTGGTAATCAGCCCCAGCATTTT. It yields the protein CASSLEGGNQPQHF.

This chain links TRBV5-4 with TRBJ1-2; 7 positions agree with TRBD1. V lost 4 bases to trimming and J lost 4 bases; unmatched junction nucleotides: 7. The CDR3 loop spans 14 amino acids. Germline-derived CDR1 and CDR2 are SGHNT and YYREEE (reference sequence). Here the CDR3 DNA reads TGTGCCAGCAGCCTGTGGGACAGATTCTATGGCTACACCTTC. Translating it yields CASSLWDRFYGYTF.

This sequence joins TRBV6-6 and TRBJ2-3; unclear D gene. The length of the CDR3 is 12 residues. V shed 5 bases and J shed 0 bases, with 3 bases lying between them. The germline V gene encodes CDR1 MNHNY and CDR2 SVGAGI (reference sequence). The CDR3 DNA is TGTGCCAGCAGTCCGAGCACAGATACGCAGTATTTT. This sequence encodes CASSPSTDTQYF.

The rearrangement joins TRBV7-9 to TRBJ2-7; D might be TRBD2 (6 bases). The ends were cut back, 0 bases at V and 3 bases at J, with 9 bases in the middle. The CDR3 totals 14 residues. CDR1 SEHNR and CDR2 FQNEAQ come from the germline V gene (reference sequence). CDR3 nucleotides: TGTGCCAGCAGCTTAGCGGGGGGTAACTACGAGCAGTACTTC. Translated: CASSLAGGNYEQYF.

This clone was found a few times. The chain recombines TRBV6-5 with TRBJ1-3, with unresolved D. Trimming took 6 bases from V and 0 from J, leaving 9 bases between them. CDR3 length equals 14 residues. In germline, CDR1 is MNHEY, CDR2 SVGAGI. CDR3 sequence reads: CASSRWSSGNTIYF. The CDR3 DNA reads TGTGCCAGCAGCCGTTGGAGCTCTGGAAACACCATATATTTT.